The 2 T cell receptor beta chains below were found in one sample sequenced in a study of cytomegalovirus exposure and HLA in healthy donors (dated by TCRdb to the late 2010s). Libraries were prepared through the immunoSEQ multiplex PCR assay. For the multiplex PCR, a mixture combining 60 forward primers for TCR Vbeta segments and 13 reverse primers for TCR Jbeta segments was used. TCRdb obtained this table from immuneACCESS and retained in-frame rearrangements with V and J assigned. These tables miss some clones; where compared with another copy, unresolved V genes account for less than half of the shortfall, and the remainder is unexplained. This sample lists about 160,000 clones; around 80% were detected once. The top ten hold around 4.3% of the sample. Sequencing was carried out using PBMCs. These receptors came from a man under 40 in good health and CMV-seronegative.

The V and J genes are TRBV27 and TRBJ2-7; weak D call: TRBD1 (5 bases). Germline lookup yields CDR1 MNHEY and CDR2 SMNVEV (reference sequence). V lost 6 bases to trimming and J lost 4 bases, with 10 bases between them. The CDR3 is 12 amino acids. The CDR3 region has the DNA TGTGCCAGCAGCCCGGACATGTACGAGCAGTACTTC. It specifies CASSPDMYEQYF.

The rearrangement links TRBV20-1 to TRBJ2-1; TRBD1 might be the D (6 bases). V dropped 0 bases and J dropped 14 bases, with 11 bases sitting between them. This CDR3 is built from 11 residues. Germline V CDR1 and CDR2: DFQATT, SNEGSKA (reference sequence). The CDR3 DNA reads TGCAGTGCTAGAGAGGCAGGGGATAAGTTCTTC. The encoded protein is CSAREAGDKFF.